The present entry profiles one T cell receptor (beta chain) with its context. Its antigen is unknown. Base qualities are not at hand, and no much larger clone is one base apart. This sample was included in a study of blood T cells in healthy people across ages (dated by TCRdb to between 2014 and 2016). Study-level background: In model experiments, template switching captured roughly one uniquely barcoded TCR beta cDNA molecule for every two T cells. To track age-related changes in TCR beta repertoire diversity, the study relied on deep sequencing normalized with unique cDNA molecular identifiers. Donors were grouped into four age groups: young (average 16 years), middle-aged (under 40), aged (roughly 67) and long-lived (around 82). To avoid experimental bias, donors of different ages were spread randomly across the sequencing lanes. Two additional independent replicas of 1 million unique cDNA reads from the same blood draw were analyzed for two donors (one aged 18 to 30 and one aged 80 or older).

Library creation used 5' RACE. Data came from an Illumina HiSeq 2500. The second PCR ran for roughly 7 to 11 cycles and used a J-beta primer mix along with a sample-barcoded 5' primer. A template-switch 5' adaptor carrying 12 random nucleotides introduced a unique molecular identifier onto each TCR beta cDNA molecule. Each sample yielded at least 3 million CDR3-containing paired-end reads. All of the RNA was converted into first-strand cDNA using the Mint cDNA synthesis kit, with a TRBC-specific oligonucleotide serving as the primer. All cDNA was treated with uracil-DNA glycosylase and then went through a first 18-cycle PCR with the universal primers M1SS and BC2_uni_R. For the original study's pipeline: For normalization, 1 million high-quality reads, each with a distinct molecular identifier, were randomly selected from each sample. Instead of being binned into consensus sequences, reads that shared molecular identifiers were thrown out. MiTCR, run with a Q25 quality threshold and the strictest error-elimination algorithm, handled CDR3 identification, clonotype clustering and error correction. A nonparametric unseen species model using Euler transformation provided a lower-bound estimate of total TCR beta diversity. TCRdb trimmed the raw reads at Q25, called clones with MiXCR and kept productive beta chains. Rows merge per CDR3 protein into single entries with the most common DNA and genes. The V and J calls, along with clone size, are taken from TCRdb and not from the paper's own processing. In this sample the table shows over 1,300,000 distinct CDR3 sequences, around 55% of which occur a single time. The ten largest clones capture 5.5% to 8% of the sample.

The approximately 40 donors, aged about 6 to 95 years, were systemically healthy Caucasian individuals from Russia. About 10 milliliters of peripheral blood were collected from each donor into EDTA-treated Vacutainer tubes. Ficoll-Paque density-gradient centrifugation was used to isolate PBMCs, with at least 7 million per sample. Trizol reagent was used to extract total RNA from the PBMCs, yielding at least 5.5 micrograms per sample. For every donor, an aliquot of PBMCs went through flow cytometry to measure the percentages of naive CD45RAhigh/CD27high T cells. Overall results and qualifications from the work: Total diversity estimates from one million sequenced T cells were considered lower bounds and underestimates. The CMV infection status of donors was not known, potentially confounding age-related changes in expanded clonotypes. Observed TCR beta diversity per million T cells fell roughly linearly with age, and a significant reduction was already apparent by age roughly 41. Since profiling was done on bulk unsorted PBMCs, naive and antigen-experienced compartments could not be conclusively compared. The percentage of naive T cells measured by flow cytometry correlated strongly with observed TCR beta diversity. Compared with the aged group, the long-lived group had more naive CD4+ T cells, fewer expanded clones and increased TCR diversity, suggesting age selection.

V has 9 bases trimmed and J has 0 bases trimmed; junction bases matching no gene number 14. The cysteine opens and the phenylalanine closes a CDR3 of 16 amino acids. Just CDR3 DNA is preserved here, 48 bases in frame from base 1. The germline V gene yields MDHEN for CDR1 and SYDVKM for CDR2. This chain joins TRBV28 to TRBJ2-7, with 7 central nucleotides matching TRBD2. Sequenced material: blood. This TCR was sampled from a man younger than 35 in good health. The nucleotide sequence reads as follows: TGTGCCAGGCCCGCGGGGGAACCCTTATACTCCTACGAGCAGTACTTC. Translated, it gives CARPAGEPLYSYEQYF.